This T cell receptor beta chain was captured by sequencing in a study of cytomegalovirus exposure and HLA in healthy donors. The PCR contained 60 Vbeta and 13 Jbeta primers. Assay used: immunoSEQ multiplex PCR; TCRdb lists only in-frame clones, some missing. The table has about 170,000 clones, around four fifths seen once. Germline V gene sequence: CDR1 SGHRS, CDR2 YFSETQ. The V segment lost 4 bases and the J segment 6 bases; nucleotides outside the gene matches: 9. CDR3 length: 14 amino acids. Sample: PBMCs. The source is a girl aged 10 to 17 in good health and CMV-seropositive. The chain carries TRBV5-1 and TRBJ1-1, with 7 bases that match TRBD1. CDR3 DNA sequence: TGCGCCAGCAGCGGGACGACAGGGCCATCTGAAGCTTTCTTT. It specifies CASSGTTGPSEAFF.